The present T cell receptor beta chain was sequenced within a study of shared clonotypes between healthy human individuals (TCRdb year 2020). Study-wide context: The cohort comprised a couple of women and a few men aged 18 to 49 years. For each donor, CD4 naive and CD4 memory were each given three plates, CD8 naive was given two plates, and CD8 memory was given one plate. To estimate repertoire size and how much clonotype sharing occurs between individuals, the study deeply sequenced the blood TCR repertoires of several healthy adults. To increase sequencing depth and limit assay-specific biases, TCR repertoire library preparation and sequencing were carried out by different laboratories using diverse techniques. Per donor, leukapheresis produced somewhere between about 0.85 and 8.9 billion PBMCs. Summary of the overall study and its limitations: The genetic and exposure-history diversity represented was limited by the small number of donors. When several donors were compared, the shared fraction of clonotypes was about 5% for naive CD4, 3% to 4% for naive CD8, roughly 2.3% for memory CD4, and around 0.37% for memory CD8. Naive subsets generally had larger estimated clonotype richness than memory subsets did. Only blood was sampled, and tissue TCR repertoires likely differ from those in blood. Based on pairwise subsampling, the degree of clonotype sharing among donors was expected to be affected by sequencing depth. Incomplete sequencing was indicated by rarefaction of sorted-subset datasets, despite the large sequencing depth. Compared with non-shared clonotypes, the clonotypes found in all four sorted-subset donors had higher generation probabilities.

For the CD8 naive samples, CD45RO-negative cells were positively selected for CCR7, yielding a CD45RA+CCR7+ population from which TemRA cells were excluded. Healthy HIV-negative adults with no recently reported acute infections or vaccinations were included as donors. Every donor was a Caucasian adult living in Nashville, Tennessee, USA. After blood collection by leukapheresis, PBMCs were isolated using Ficoll-Histopaque density gradient centrifugation and then cryopreserved in the vapor phase of liquid nitrogen. Purity and quantity of every magnetically sorted T cell population were checked by analytical flow cytometry. From each sorted fraction, genomic DNA was isolated and quantified by UV absorbance on a Nanodrop 2000c. As to this clone: Which antigen it targets is not known. No per-base quality is available; no much larger clone lies one base away.

Using the deep immunoSEQ assay, multiplex PCR amplified TCR CDR3 regions from genomic DNA. Extracted genomic DNA from each cell subset was spread evenly across all wells of several immunoSEQ 96-well plates, with each plate serving as a replicate. For sorted subsets, around 200 ng genomic DNA, equal to tens of thousands of T cell genomes, was loaded into each replicate PCR. The purified libraries were quantified using a Qubit 3.0 fluorometer, sized with a Bioanalyzer 2100, and then quantified again using the KAPA Library Quantification kit. Every immunoSEQ 96-well plate was sequenced on a dedicated single-read 150-cycle Illumina NextSeq 550 flow cell. The study's own analysis went as follows. The immunoSEQ output contained only junctional sequences without quality scores, so filtering could not match that applied to full-length reads. To assign V/J genes and CDR3, sequences were annotated against IMGT germline references using PyIR, a Python wrapper for IgBLAST v1.9. Reads were removed for weak V/J assignments (E-value above 1e-6), missing CDR3, stop codons, out-of-frame junctions, or ambiguous translated residues. V3J clonotypes were defined as sequences sharing the same inferred V gene, J gene, and CDR3 amino acid sequence. The percentage overlap between two repertoires was calculated by dividing the number of shared unique clonotypes by the size of the smaller repertoire. Three approaches were used to assess repertoire richness: RTK rarefaction, the Chao1 estimator, and Recon v2.1 estimates of unobserved clonotypes. OLGA was used to compute generation probabilities for all TCRbeta clonotypes that the gDNA method yielded from a handful of donors. The table comes from immuneACCESS by way of TCRdb, which keeps in-frame sequences with V and J called. Part of the clones is missing from these tables; in studies checked, under half for an unresolved V gene and the rest for unknown reasons. V and J calls plus clone size are reproduced from that table; the DNA served to infer D and trimming. The sample table holds about 1,900,000 clones, of which roughly 95% were seen once. The ten most abundant clones make up less than 1.5% of the sample.

From cysteine to phenylalanine, the CDR3 is 13 amino acids long. Only CDR3 DNA is held: 39 bases, read in frame from base 1. Taken from the germline V gene, the CDR1 and CDR2 loops are SGDLS and YYNGEE. Relative to germline, V is 4 bases shorter and J is 2 bases shorter, with 10 bases between their ends. The sequenced material came from naive CD8+ T cells sorted from blood. The sample's cell subset or site, from its label and the paper: CD45RA+CCR7+. This receptor was taken from a man younger than 35 in good health. The chain uses TRBV9 and TRBJ2-7; TRBD2 is perhaps the D gene, given 5 matching bases. The nucleotide sequence is given as TGTGCCAGCAGCTCGACCGGGACCTACGAGCAGTACTTC. It encodes CASSSTGTYEQYF. Outside the CDR3, residues come from the reference TRBV9 and TRBJ2-7 proteins, so the full variable domain is: DSGVTQTPKHLITATGQRVTLRCSPRSGDLSVYWYQQSLDQGLQFLIQYYNGEERAKGNILERFSAQQFPDLHSELNLSSLELGDSALYFCASSSTGTYEQYFGPGTRLTVT.